The 9 T cell receptor beta chains below were found in one sample sequenced in a study of blood T cell repertoires in COVID-19. TCRdb's table, derived via immunoSEQ multiplex PCR, lists solely in-frame clones and lacks some. The sample carries over 450,000 clones, approximately 89% recorded once. Sequencing was performed on peripheral blood. The receptors were gathered from a man between 18 and 29 years old with COVID-19, enrolled during active disease.

The chain links TRBV19 to TRBJ1-1, with D perhaps matching TRBD1 (6 bases). CDR3 length: 12 amino acids. Trimming shortened V by 6 bases and J by 5 bases, and 10 bases separated the two germline ends. In germline, CDR1 is LNHDA, CDR2 SQIVND (reference sequence). DNA of the CDR3: TGTGCCAGTAGACAGGGCTGGACTGAAGCTTTCTTT. It codes for CASRQGWTEAFF. Together with reference TRBV19 and TRBJ1-1, the CDR3 gives the full variable domain: DGGITQSPKYLFRKEGQNVTLSCEQNLNHDAMYWYRQDPGQGLRLIYYSQIVNDFQKGDIAEGYSVSREKKESFPLTVTSAQKNPTAFYLCASRQGWTEAFFGQGTRLTVV.

The V gene is TRBV19, the J gene TRBJ2-2, with 9 bases lining up with TRBD1. Per the germline V gene, CDR1 is LNHDA and CDR2 is SQIVND (reference sequence). The CDR3 consists of 15 residues. V gave up 7 bases and J gave up 4 bases; unmatched junction bases: 7. The CDR3 sequence: CASKWDRAGTGELFF. CDR3 coding DNA: TGTGCCAGTAAATGGGACAGGGCCGGCACCGGGGAGCTGTTTTTT.

This clone was seen once. The chain joins TRBV20-1 to TRBJ2-5; 15 bases fit TRBD2. The CDR3 contains 18 residues. With V trimmed by 3 bases and J by 4 bases, 12 bases remained unmatched. CDR1 is DFQATT, CDR2 SNEGSKA, per germline (reference sequence). In DNA form, the CDR3 reads TGCAGTGCTAGTGATCCGGGACTAGCGGGAGGTACAGGAGAGACCCAGTACTTC. Its translation is CSASDPGLAGGTGETQYF.

This chain connects TRBV27 to TRBJ1-6; perhaps TRBD1 as D (5 bases). The CDR3 sequence is 16 residues long. The V and J ends lost 2 bases and 3 bases respectively, with 11 bases between them. CDR1 is MNHEY and CDR2 is SMNVEV in the germline V gene (reference sequence). CDR3 sequence: CASSLAVGVYNSPLHF. In DNA, the CDR3 is TGTGCCAGCAGTTTAGCAGTAGGGGTCTATAATTCACCCCTCCACTTT.

J is TRBJ1-5 and V is TRBV7-2; D is uncertain. CDR1 is SGHTA and CDR2 is FQGNSA in the germline V gene. The CDR3 is made up of 14 amino acids. V lost 2 bases and J 5 bases, leaving 10 bases between the germline ends. In DNA, the CDR3 is TGTGCCAGCAGCTTATCGGGAGTCGATCAGCCCCAGCATTTT. Its translation is CASSLSGVDQPQHF.

The CDR3: CSLWLGGGYGYTF. The CDR3, as DNA: TGCAGCCTGTGGTTGGGGGGAGGATATGGCTACACCTTC. The chain joins TRBV29-1 to TRBJ1-2; perhaps TRBD1 as D (5 bases). The V end was cut by 8 bases, the J end by 5 bases, with 18 bases between. Germline CDR1 SQVTM, CDR2 ANQGSEA. This CDR3 has 13 residues.

A note on this clone: This CDR3 is also generated by other DNA sequences in the sample. The chain combines TRBV6-5 with TRBJ2-6; TRBD2 matches 8 bases. Germline V gene sequence: CDR1 MNHEY, CDR2 SVGAGI. The length of the CDR3 is 15 residues. V lost 6 bases, J lost 4 bases, and 5 bases stayed unmatched. Here the CDR3 DNA reads TGTGCCAGCAGGGCGGGAGGATCCGGGGCCAACGTCCTGACTTTC. It encodes CASRAGGSGANVLTF.

Notes on this clone: The same CDR3 also results from other DNA sequences found in this sample. In DNA, the CDR3 is TGCGCCAGCAGCTCGGGAACAGCAACTAATGAAAAACTGTTTTTT. It yields the protein CASSSGTATNEKLFF. J is TRBJ1-4 and V is TRBV5-1; no reliable D call. V lost 3 bases, J lost 0 bases, and 9 bases lay in between. Germline-derived CDR1 and CDR2 are SGHRS and YFSETQ. The CDR3 runs 15 residues.

This sequence joins TRBV10-3 and TRBJ2-2, with 8 nucleotides matching TRBD1. V was pared by 6 bases and J by 1 base, with 4 bases of the junction left unmatched. From germline, CDR1 is ENHRY and CDR2 SYGVKD. The CDR3 sequence is 15 residues long. Written as DNA, the CDR3 is TGTGCCATCAGGTCGACAGGGGAGAACACCGGGGAGCTGTTTTTT. It yields the protein CAIRSTGENTGELFF.